The clone carrying this T cell receptor (beta chain) was observed at least ten times. Each diagnosis was grounded in clinical symptoms, serum thyroxine and TRAb, thyroid ultrasound, and orbital computed tomography. 10 ml fresh peripheral blood yielded the PBMCs. CDR1 is SGDLS, CDR2 YYNGEE, per germline. The length of the CDR3 is 15 residues. Trimming at V came to 0 bases and at J to 5 bases, leaving 3 bases not matched to a gene. The sample is drawn from a study of T cells in Graves' hyperthyroidism and ophthalmopathy. RNA transcripts were the template for amplifying TCR beta CDR3 regions. Using the HTBI primer set, a first-round RT-PCR was run on the TCR CDR3. TCRdb passed the multiplex PCR reads through MiXCR, listing each CDR3 protein once. This table holds about 350,000 distinct CDR3 sequences, about 15% found once.

This chain joins TRBV9 and TRBJ2-2, with 8 bases lining up with TRBD1. The receptor was isolated from an older woman with Graves' ophthalmopathy. The sequenced sample was blood. The CDR3 spells CASSVVQGDTGELFF. CDR3 in DNA: TGTGCCAGCAGCGTAGTACAGGGGGATACCGGGGAGCTGTTTTTT.